This TCR beta chain is from a study of tumor-infiltrating T cells and Merkel cell polyomavirus (dated by TCRdb to the late 2010s). Notes on the research overall: In Merkel cell carcinoma patients, the study examined CD8+ T cells specific for the Merkel cell polyomavirus KLL epitope. Varying disease stages were represented at patient presentation, and patients were followed for a median of roughly 2.8 years (range 1.1 to 6.0 years). The therapies patients received were varied and non-standardized, including chemotherapy, radiation and immunotherapies. In about 15 samples, KLL-tetramer-sorted cells taken from blood or tumor-infiltrating lymphocytes underwent TRB sequencing, as did about a dozen matched whole-tumor samples. Most whole-tumor samples were obtained as 25-micron curls cut from formalin-fixed, paraffin-embedded tissue blocks. Of all the tumor samples in the study, one was a frozen nodal tumor digest and another was a flash-frozen core biopsy of a metastasis.

Robust positive staining for Merkel cell polyomavirus Large T antigen was observed by immunohistochemistry in the tumors of all patients. Approximately eleven Merkel cell carcinoma patients with robust KLL-tetramer+ populations, above 0.04% of CD8+ T cells, in blood and/or cultured TIL were included. All patients were Caucasian, with a median age of roughly 65 years and a range of about 45 to 77 years. Lymph node tumors were analyzed for patients with unknown primaries who presented with nodal disease, or when insufficient primary tissue was available. Findings and caveats that apply to the study as a whole: One limitation of the study is the small sample size (n ≈ 12 patients). Significantly improved MCC-specific survival was associated with a higher fraction of KLL-specific T cells within tumors (roughly 1.9-18% versus about 0-0.15%). A significant MCC-specific survival advantage (P = 0.0051) was associated with tumors having more unique KLL-specific clonotypes (roughly 5-108 vs 0-3). The study examined just one viral epitope, so T cells targeting other Merkel cell polyomavirus epitopes were not captured. KLL-specific TRB repertoires were diverse and largely private, with only one public clonotype among around 370 unique sequences, shared by two patients.

V and J lose 0 bases and 0 bases, and a span of 11 bases separates them. Measured from the cysteine to the phenylalanine, the CDR3 is 16 residues long. The retained sequence is limited to the CDR3, 48 bases, with the frame set at the first base. As encoded in the germline V gene, CDR1 is SGDLS while CDR2 is YYNGEE. As for this clone: Its antigen remains undetermined. No clone much larger than this one lies a single base away; base qualities are absent.

To prepare the library, the immunoSEQ multiplex PCR assay was applied. Genomic DNA extraction, TRB sequencing and normalization were performed by Adaptive Biotechnologies (Seattle, WA). As for how the authors treated the data: Clonality was computed as one minus Shannon entropy of productive TRB sequences normalized by log2 of unique productive sequences. KLL-specific clonotypes in tumors were identified by matching TCRbeta CDR3 amino acid sequences to those from the tetramer-sorted sample of each patient. Here the immuneACCESS table is served through TCRdb, limited to in-frame sequences with V and J called. Missing clones are a known gap in these copies; in checked studies unresolved V genes cover under half, and the rest lacks a known reason. V and J calls and clone size are those listed in that table; D and trimming were worked out from the DNA. The sample table holds some 25,000 clones, of which 70% to 90% were seen once. About 2.7% of the sample is in the top ten clones.

The source is a man in his fifties with Merkel cell carcinoma. This receptor chain uses TRBV9 and TRBJ2-3, with an unclear D gene assignment. The specimen was lymph node tissue. CDR3 region: CASSVVPVGSTDTQYF. The DNA reads TGTGCCAGCAGCGTAGTCCCCGTTGGCAGCACAGATACGCAGTATTTT.